This T cell receptor (beta chain) was captured by sequencing in a study of T cell repertoires in cytomegalovirus infection. This clonotype has a count of ten or more. TCRdb ran MiXCR on the reads and lists one entry per CDR3 protein. Of 250,000 or so distinct CDR3 sequences detected, 9.1% appear once; the ten largest clones hold approximately 15%. The V end lost 11 bases, the J end lost 1 base, and 12 bases lay between the germline ends. This CDR3 comprises 12 residues. The germline CDR1 and CDR2 sequences are SNHLY and FYNNEI. The sequence was collected from a human donor in good health (CMV status not recorded). Some clones in this sample may be carry-over from other donors' samples. V gene TRBV2 combines with J gene TRBJ2-7, with D maybe TRBD1 (5 bases). The sample consisted of PBMCs. In nucleotides, the CDR3 is TGTGCCTTCAGGGATCCATCCTACGAGCAGTACTTC. This gives the protein CAFRDPSYEQYF.